A selection of T cell receptor beta chains follows, all from one sample in a study of T cells in Graves' hyperthyroidism and ophthalmopathy. MiXCR was run by TCRdb on the multiplex PCR reads, yielding one entry per CDR3 protein. The sample consists of some 620,000 distinct CDR3 sequences, around 15% of them appearing once. Sequenced: blood. The receptors come from a woman under 40 with Graves' hyperthyroidism. Both conserved end residues are part of each CDR3. The D gene is left open where the match is weak. Only some rows state a clone size, as once, few, many or a class for expanded clones.

CDR3nt,CDR3aa,v_gene,abundance,j_gene,d_gene
TGTGCCAGCAGTGCCACGCAACTTCTAGCCAAAAACATTCAGTACTTC,CASSATQLLAKNIQYF,TRBV2,many,TRBJ2-4,-
TGTGCTAGTGGGTACCGTTCAAACACTGAAGCTTTCTTT,CASGYRSNTEAFF,TRBV12-5,many,TRBJ1-1,-
TGTGCCAGCAGCGTAGAGGCGGGAGGGCAAGGAGAGACCCAGTACTTC,CASSVEAGGQGETQYF,TRBV9,many,TRBJ2-5,TRBD2
TGTGCCACCCGAGGGGCGTACACTGAAGCTTTCTTT,CATRGAYTEAFF,TRBV28,many,TRBJ1-1,-
TGCGCCAGCAGATGGACTAGCGGTACAGATACGCAGTATTTT,CASRWTSGTDTQYF,TRBV5-1,many,TRBJ2-3,TRBD2
TGTGCCAGCCTGTGGGGGGGGGGGTCTGAAGCTTTCTTT,CASLWGGGSEAFF,TRBV6-1,many,TRBJ1-1,-
TGTGCCTGGAGTCTACAGGGGAGTGAAAAACTGTTTTTT,CAWSLQGSEKLFF,TRBV30,few,TRBJ1-4,TRBD1
TGTGCCAGCAGCTCGTCCCTAGGGTCTGGAAACACCATATATTTT,CASSSSLGSGNTIYF,TRBV7-2,few,TRBJ1-3,-
TGTGCCAGCAGCTTGGACCCAGGGTCCTATAATTCACCCCTCCACTTT,CASSLDPGSYNSPLHF,TRBV5-4,-,TRBJ1-6,-
TGCAGTGCTGTGACCTCAGATGAGCAGTTCTTC,CSAVTSDEQFF,TRBV20-1,-,TRBJ2-1,-
TGCGCCAGCAGCCAAGATACAGCTGGAATGAACACCGGGGAGCTGTTTTTT,CASSQDTAGMNTGELFF,TRBV4-3,few,TRBJ2-2,-
TGTGCCATCAGTGAGGGGCTGTACACAGATACGCAGTATTTT,CAISEGLYTDTQYF,TRBV10-3,many,TRBJ2-3,-
TGTGCCAGCAGCTCACAGGTGCCTGCTTACAATGAGCAGTTCTTC,CASSSQVPAYNEQFF,TRBV11-1,many,TRBJ2-1,-
TGTGCCAGCAGTTTAAGGACACAAGAGACCCAGTACTTC,CASSLRTQETQYF,TRBV27,many,TRBJ2-5,-
TGTGCCAGCAGTTATGTTACAACAGATACGCAGTATTTT,CASSYVTTDTQYF,TRBV12-3/TRBV12-4,many,TRBJ2-3,-
TGTGCCAGCAGCGTAGGGGGGGGCTCCGGAAACACCATATATTTT,CASSVGGGSGNTIYF,TRBV9,-,TRBJ1-3,-
TGTGCCAGCAGTTACTCTCGGTCAGATTACTACGAGCAGTACTTC,CASSYSRSDYYEQYF,TRBV6-6,many,TRBJ2-7,-
TGCGCCAGCAGCGCCGCCCCTGCCGGAACCTACGAGCAGTACTTC,CASSAAPAGTYEQYF,TRBV5-1,few,TRBJ2-7,-
TGTGCCAGCGCCCACAGCGGGAGGGAGAGCACAGATACGCAGTATTTT,CASAHSGRESTDTQYF,TRBV9,few,TRBJ2-3,TRBD2
TGTGCCAGCAGGGCCGGGACAGGGGATGGGACCCAGTACTTC,CASRAGTGDGTQYF,TRBV12-3/TRBV12-4,many,TRBJ2-5,TRBD1
TGTGCCAGCTCGGGGGAGGTGGACACTGAAGCTTTCTTT,CASSGEVDTEAFF,TRBV18,many,TRBJ1-1,-
TGTGCCAGTGGCCAGACAGGGAGGATCCCGACTAATGAAAAACTGTTTTTT,CASGQTGRIPTNEKLFF,TRBV6-1,few,TRBJ1-4,TRBD1
TGTGCCAGCAGCTCGCCCCAGGGGACGAACACCGGGGAGCTGTTTTTT,CASSSPQGTNTGELFF,TRBV7-3,-,TRBJ2-2,-
TGTGCCAGCAGTCTTCAGCTGACTAGCGGCTCCTACAATGAGCAGTTCTTC,CASSLQLTSGSYNEQFF,TRBV27,many,TRBJ2-1,TRBD2
TGTGCCAGCAGTTTATCGGCGGGGCGAAGTCAGCCCCAGCATTTT,CASSLSAGRSQPQHF,TRBV28,many,TRBJ1-5,-
TGTGCCTGGTCTGGACAGGGAGGCGAGCAGCACTTC,CAWSGQGGEQHF,TRBV30,few,TRBJ2-7,TRBD1
TGTGCCAGCAGCTCGATAGGGGGCGCGAATCTATACAATGAGCAGTTCTTC,CASSSIGGANLYNEQFF,TRBV5-4,few,TRBJ2-1,TRBD1
TGTGCCAGCAGTCCGCCAGCGGGAGGGGGAGTGAGCGAGACCCAGTACTTC,CASSPPAGGGVSETQYF,TRBV28,-,TRBJ2-5,TRBD2
TGTGCCAGCAGTGAACCAGGGGCGCTAGGGGCCAACGTCCTGACTTTC,CASSEPGALGANVLTF,TRBV6-1,-,TRBJ2-6,-
TGTGCCAGCAGCGTGCGAGCGACAACCTACAATGAGCAGTTCTTC,CASSVRATTYNEQFF,TRBV9,few,TRBJ2-1,-
TGCAGTGCTAGAGATGGGGGACAGGGCATCTATGGCTACACCTTC,CSARDGGQGIYGYTF,TRBV20-1,-,TRBJ1-2,TRBD1
TGTGCCAGCGGGGAGACAGTTGCAACTAATGAAAAACTGTTTTTT,CASGETVATNEKLFF,TRBV11-2,-,TRBJ1-4,-
TGTGCCAGCAGCGCCGGGACTCAAGGTTACGAGCAGTACTTC,CASSAGTQGYEQYF,TRBV2,once,TRBJ2-7,-
TGTGCCAGCTCACCATCAATTGCCACTAGCGGGAGCACAGATACGCAGTATTTT,CASSPSIATSGSTDTQYF,TRBV18,-,TRBJ2-3,TRBD2
TGTGCCAGCAGTGAAGCTACGCGACCCGACTGGTTCTTC,CASSEATRPDWFF,TRBV2,many,TRBJ2-1,-
TGCAGTGCTGCCCCTTTAGCGGGACCCAACTACGAGCAGTACTTC,CSAAPLAGPNYEQYF,TRBV20-1,-,TRBJ2-7,TRBD2
TGCAGTGCTAGATCTCCCCGGGACGGGGTTGGCTATGAGCAGTTCTTC,CSARSPRDGVGYEQFF,TRBV20-1,few,TRBJ2-1,-
TGTGCCAGCAGTTACCATAACTCCCATTCACCCCTCCACTTT,CASSYHNSHSPLHF,TRBV6-1,many,TRBJ1-6,-
TGTGCCAGCAGCTCAGAGACTAGCCGGAGAGAGACCCAGTACTTC,CASSSETSRRETQYF,TRBV9,-,TRBJ2-5,TRBD2
TGTGCCAGTAGAATAACTTGGACAGGTGATGAAAAACTGTTTTTT,CASRITWTGDEKLFF,TRBV19,-,TRBJ1-4,TRBD1
TGTGCCAGCAGGCTCCGGGACAGGGGGCGGAGCGAGCAGTACTTC,CASRLRDRGRSEQYF,TRBV6-1,once,TRBJ2-7,TRBD1
TGTGCCAGCAGTATCGGCCCTGGTGAAAGAGGGGCAGGCTACACCTTC,CASSIGPGERGAGYTF,TRBV7-2,many,TRBJ1-2,-
TGTGCCAGCAGCCTTCGGACAGGGCCCAATGAGCAGTTCTTC,CASSLRTGPNEQFF,TRBV28,many,TRBJ2-1,TRBD1
TGCGCCAGCAGAAACGGACAAGCCGTTACGGGGGCCAACGTCCTGACTTTC,CASRNGQAVTGANVLTF,TRBV5-1,few,TRBJ2-6,-
TGTGCCAGCAGTGGGGACAGGGTACTCTCTGGAAACACCATATATTTT,CASSGDRVLSGNTIYF,TRBV28,few,TRBJ1-3,TRBD1
TGTGCCAGCAGACCCCAAGGGCCTAGGGATACGCAGTATTTT,CASRPQGPRDTQYF,TRBV7-2,many,TRBJ2-3,-
TGTGCCGCAACCGGGACTTCATATTACAATGAGCAGTTCTTC,CAATGTSYYNEQFF,TRBV7-9,many,TRBJ2-1,-
TGCAGCGTAGTAGTGGGTACGCAGTATTTT,CSVVVGTQYF,TRBV29-1,many,TRBJ2-3,-
TGTGCCAGCAGCCAAGATGGGGCCGAGCTAGACTTC,CASSQDGAELDF,TRBV3-1,many,TRBJ2-7,-
TGTGCCAGCAGCTTAACTCCGACAATAACTGAAGCTTTCTTT,CASSLTPTITEAFF,TRBV7-3,few,TRBJ1-1,-
TGTGCCAGCAGCCCCATGACAGGGGGGAACACCGGGGAGCTGTTTTTT,CASSPMTGGNTGELFF,TRBV7-9,-,TRBJ2-2,TRBD1
TGTGCCAGCAGACTAGGGACAGGGGGAACCGGGGAGCTGTTTTTT,CASRLGTGGTGELFF,TRBV6-1,few,TRBJ2-2,TRBD1
TGTGCCAGCAGCCAAGATGATGAGGGAGAGTTCTACAATGAGCAGTTCTTC,CASSQDDEGEFYNEQFF,TRBV3-1,many,TRBJ2-1,-